This T cell receptor beta chain came from a study of CD4 and CD8 cells across lung adenocarcinoma regions. Donors had localized lung adenocarcinoma, a non-small cell lung cancer. In TCRdb, the PCR reads were re-called with MiXCR into one record per CDR3 protein. This sample has some 5,000 distinct CDR3 sequences; 62% occur once, and the top ten carry roughly a quarter. This clonotype is categorized as large (0.1 to 1%). The CDR3 contains 12 residues. Deletions cut 2 bases from V and 8 bases from J, with 7 bases between. Germline assignment: CDR1 MNHNS and CDR2 SASEGT. The clonotype comes from a female donor with lung adenocarcinoma. The CD4 and CD8 labels of this study may be unreliable. Source material: CD4+ T cells from the center of a lung tumor. The chain recombines TRBV6-1 with TRBJ2-1; D not resolved. The CDR3 DNA sequence: TGTGCCAGCAGTGAACAGTGGGATGAGCAGTTCTTC. As protein: CASSEQWDEQFF.